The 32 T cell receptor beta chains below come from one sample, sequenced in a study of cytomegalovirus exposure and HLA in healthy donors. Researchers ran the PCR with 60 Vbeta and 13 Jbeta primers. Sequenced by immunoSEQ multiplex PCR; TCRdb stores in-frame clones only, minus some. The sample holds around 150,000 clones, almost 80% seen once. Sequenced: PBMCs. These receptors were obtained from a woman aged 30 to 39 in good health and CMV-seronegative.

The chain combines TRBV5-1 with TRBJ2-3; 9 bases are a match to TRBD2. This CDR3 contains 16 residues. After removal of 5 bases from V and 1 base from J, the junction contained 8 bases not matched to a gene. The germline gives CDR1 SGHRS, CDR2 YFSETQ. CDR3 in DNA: TGCGCCAGCAGTCGATTAGCGGGGGCCCGCACAGATACGCAGTATTTT. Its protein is CASSRLAGARTDTQYF.

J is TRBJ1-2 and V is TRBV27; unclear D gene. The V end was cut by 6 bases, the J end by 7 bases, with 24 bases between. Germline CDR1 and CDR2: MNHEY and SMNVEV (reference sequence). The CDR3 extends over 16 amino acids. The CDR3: CASSRLDSNRGSGYTF. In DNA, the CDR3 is TGTGCCAGCAGCCGCCTCGACTCAAATAGAGGTAGTGGCTACACCTTC.

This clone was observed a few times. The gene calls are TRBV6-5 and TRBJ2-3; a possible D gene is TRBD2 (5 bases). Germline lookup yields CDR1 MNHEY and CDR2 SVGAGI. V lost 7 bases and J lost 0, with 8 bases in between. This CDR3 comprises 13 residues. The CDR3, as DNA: TGTGCCAGCACCAGGACTAGCACAGATACGCAGTATTTT. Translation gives CASTRTSTDTQYF.

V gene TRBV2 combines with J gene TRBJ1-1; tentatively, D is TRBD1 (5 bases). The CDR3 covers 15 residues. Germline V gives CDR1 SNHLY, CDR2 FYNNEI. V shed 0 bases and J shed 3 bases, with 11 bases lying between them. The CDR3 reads CASSEASGGDTEAFF. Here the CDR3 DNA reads TGTGCCAGCAGTGAAGCGTCGGGGGGGGACACTGAAGCTTTCTTT.

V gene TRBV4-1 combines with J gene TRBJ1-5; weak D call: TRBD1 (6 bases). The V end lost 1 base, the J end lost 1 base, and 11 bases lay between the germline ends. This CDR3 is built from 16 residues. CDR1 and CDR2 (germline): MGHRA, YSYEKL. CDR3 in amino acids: CASSQVQGPSNQPQHF. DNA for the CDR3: TGCGCCAGCAGCCAAGTACAGGGACCGAGCAATCAGCCCCAGCATTTT.

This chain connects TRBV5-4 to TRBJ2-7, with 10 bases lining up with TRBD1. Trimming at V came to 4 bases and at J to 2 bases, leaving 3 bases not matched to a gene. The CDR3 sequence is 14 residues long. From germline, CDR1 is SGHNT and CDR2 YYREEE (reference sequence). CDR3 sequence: CASSTGTGAYEQYF. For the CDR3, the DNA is TGTGCCAGCAGCACCGGGACAGGGGCCTACGAGCAGTACTTC.

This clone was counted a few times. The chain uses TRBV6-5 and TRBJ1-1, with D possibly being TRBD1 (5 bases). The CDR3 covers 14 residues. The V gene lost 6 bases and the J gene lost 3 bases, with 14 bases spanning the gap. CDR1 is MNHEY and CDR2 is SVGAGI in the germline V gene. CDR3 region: CASRRAPGHTEAFF. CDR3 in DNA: TGTGCCAGCAGGCGTGCCCCAGGGCACACTGAAGCTTTCTTT.

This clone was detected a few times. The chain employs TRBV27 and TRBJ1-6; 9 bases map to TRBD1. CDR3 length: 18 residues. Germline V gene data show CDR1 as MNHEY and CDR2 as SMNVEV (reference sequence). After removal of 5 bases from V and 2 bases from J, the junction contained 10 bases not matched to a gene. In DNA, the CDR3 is TGTGCCAGCAGTCTCCTCCGGGACAGGGCGACCTATAATTCACCCCTCCACTTT. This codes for CASSLLRDRATYNSPLHF.

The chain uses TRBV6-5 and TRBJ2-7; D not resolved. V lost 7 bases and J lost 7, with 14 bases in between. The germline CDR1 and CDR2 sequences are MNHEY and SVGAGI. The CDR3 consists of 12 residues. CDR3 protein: CASISPWREQYF. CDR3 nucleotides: TGTGCCAGCATCAGTCCGTGGCGGGAGCAGTACTTC.

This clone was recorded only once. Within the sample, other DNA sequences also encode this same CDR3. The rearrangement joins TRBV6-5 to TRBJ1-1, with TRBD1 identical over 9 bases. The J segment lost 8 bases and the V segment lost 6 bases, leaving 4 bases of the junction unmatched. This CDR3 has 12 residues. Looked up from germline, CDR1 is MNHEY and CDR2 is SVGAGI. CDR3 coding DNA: TGTGCCAGCAGGCCCACAGGGGGCGAAGCTTTCTTT. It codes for CASRPTGGEAFF.

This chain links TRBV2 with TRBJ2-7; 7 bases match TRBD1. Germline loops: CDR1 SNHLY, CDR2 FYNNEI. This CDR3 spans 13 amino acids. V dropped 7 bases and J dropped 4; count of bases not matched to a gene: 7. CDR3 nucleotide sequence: TGTGCCAGCAACCGGGACAGTGGGTACGAGCAGTACTTC. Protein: CASNRDSGYEQYF.

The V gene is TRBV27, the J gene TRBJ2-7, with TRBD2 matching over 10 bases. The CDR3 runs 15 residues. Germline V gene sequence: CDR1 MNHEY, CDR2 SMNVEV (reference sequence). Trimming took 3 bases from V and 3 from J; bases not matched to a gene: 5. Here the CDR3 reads CASSFLAGVDYEQYF. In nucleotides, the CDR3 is TGTGCCAGCAGTTTCCTAGCGGGAGTAGACTACGAGCAGTACTTC.

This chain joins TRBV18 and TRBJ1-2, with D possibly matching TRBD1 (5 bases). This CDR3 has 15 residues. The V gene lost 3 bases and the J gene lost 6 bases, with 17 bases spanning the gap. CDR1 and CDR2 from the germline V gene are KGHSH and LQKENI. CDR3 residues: CASSPRAQGGHGYTF. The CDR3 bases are TGTGCCAGCTCACCCCGGGCGCAGGGCGGACATGGCTACACCTTC.

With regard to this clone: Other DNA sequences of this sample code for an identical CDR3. This CDR3 is CASSLPGAGNTIYF. As DNA, the CDR3 is TGTGCCAGCAGCTTACCGGGAGCTGGAAACACCATATATTTT. The chain carries TRBV11-2 and TRBJ1-3; D not resolved. Trimming pared 2 bases from V and 2 bases from J, leaving 7 bases between. This CDR3 contains 14 residues. The germline CDR1 and CDR2 sequences are SGHAT and FQNNGV.

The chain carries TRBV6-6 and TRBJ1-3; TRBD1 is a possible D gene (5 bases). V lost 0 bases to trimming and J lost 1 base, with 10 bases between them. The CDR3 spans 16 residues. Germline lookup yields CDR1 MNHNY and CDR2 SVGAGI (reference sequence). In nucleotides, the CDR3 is TGTGCCAGCAGTTACTCGATCGGGGGGTCTGGAAACACCATATATTTT. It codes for CASSYSIGGSGNTIYF.

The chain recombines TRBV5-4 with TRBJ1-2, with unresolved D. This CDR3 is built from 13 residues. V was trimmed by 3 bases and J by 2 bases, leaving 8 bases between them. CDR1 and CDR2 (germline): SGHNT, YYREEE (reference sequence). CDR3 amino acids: CASSSQSNYGYTF. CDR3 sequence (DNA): TGTGCCAGCAGCTCCCAGTCCAACTATGGCTACACCTTC. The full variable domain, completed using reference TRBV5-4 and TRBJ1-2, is ETGVTQSPTHLIKTRGQQVTLRCSSQSGHNTVSWYQQALGQGPQFIFQYYREEENGRGNFPPRFSGLQFPNYSSELNVNALELDDSALYLCASSSQSNYGYTFGSGTRLTVV.

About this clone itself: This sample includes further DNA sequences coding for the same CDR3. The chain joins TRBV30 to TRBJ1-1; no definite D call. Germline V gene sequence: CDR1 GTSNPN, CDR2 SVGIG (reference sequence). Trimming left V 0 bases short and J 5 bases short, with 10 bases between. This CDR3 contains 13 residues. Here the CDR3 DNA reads TGTGCCTGGAGTGTACTAGGTGGGACTGAAGCTTTCTTT. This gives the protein CAWSVLGGTEAFF.

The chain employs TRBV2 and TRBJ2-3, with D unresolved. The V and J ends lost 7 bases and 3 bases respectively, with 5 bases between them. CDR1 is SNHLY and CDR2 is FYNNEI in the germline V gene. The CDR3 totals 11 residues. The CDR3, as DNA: TGTGCCAGCACCAGTACAGATACGCAGTATTTT. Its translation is CASTSTDTQYF.

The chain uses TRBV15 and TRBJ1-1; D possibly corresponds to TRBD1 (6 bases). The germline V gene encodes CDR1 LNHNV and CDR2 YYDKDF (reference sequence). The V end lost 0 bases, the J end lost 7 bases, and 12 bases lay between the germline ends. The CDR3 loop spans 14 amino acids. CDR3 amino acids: CATSREGAYGEAFF. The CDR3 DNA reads TGTGCCACCAGCAGAGAGGGGGCCTATGGTGAAGCTTTCTTT.

CDR3 loop: CASSLYARSSGNTIYF. The CDR3 DNA follows: TGTGCCAGCAGCTTATACGCACGGAGCTCTGGAAACACCATATATTTT. The chain links TRBV7-8 to TRBJ1-3, with D hard to call. The ends were cut back, 2 bases at V and 0 bases at J, with 11 bases in the middle. Germline V lookup: CDR1 SGHVS, CDR2 FQNEAQ. The CDR3 loop spans 16 amino acids.

The CDR3 reads CAWSEDRRTNEKLFF. The CDR3 DNA reads as TGTGCCTGGAGTGAGGACAGGCGGACTAATGAAAAACTGTTTTTT. This chain uses TRBV30 with TRBJ1-4; TRBD1 agrees at 7 bases. The trim removed 1 base at V and 2 bases at J, leaving 4 bases unmatched. This CDR3 is built from 15 residues. Germline V lookup: CDR1 GTSNPN, CDR2 SVGIG (reference sequence). The full variable domain, rest sourced from reference TRBV30 and TRBJ1-4, is SQTIHQWPATLVQPVGSPLSLECTVEGTSNPNLYWYRQAAGRGLQLLFYSVGIGQISSEVPQNLSASRPQDRQFILSSKKLLLSDSGFYLCAWSEDRRTNEKLFFGSGTQLSVL.

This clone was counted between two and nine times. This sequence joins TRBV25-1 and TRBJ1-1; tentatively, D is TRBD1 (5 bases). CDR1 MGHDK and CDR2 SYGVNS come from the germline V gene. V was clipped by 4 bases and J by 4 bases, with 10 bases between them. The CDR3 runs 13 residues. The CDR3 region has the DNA TGTGCCAGCAGTGTAACGGGGGGCACTGAAGCTTTCTTT. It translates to CASSVTGGTEAFF.

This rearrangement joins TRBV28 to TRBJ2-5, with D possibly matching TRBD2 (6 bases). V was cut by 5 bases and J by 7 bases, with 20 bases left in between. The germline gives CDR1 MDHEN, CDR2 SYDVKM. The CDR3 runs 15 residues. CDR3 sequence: CASSRKGTSGGTQYF. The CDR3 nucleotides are TGTGCCAGCAGTCGTAAAGGGACGTCCGGGGGGACCCAGTACTTC.

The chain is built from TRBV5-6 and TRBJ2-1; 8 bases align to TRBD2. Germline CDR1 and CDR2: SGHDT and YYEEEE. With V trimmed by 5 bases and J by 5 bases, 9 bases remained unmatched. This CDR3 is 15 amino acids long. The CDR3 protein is CASSKTSEFDNEQFF. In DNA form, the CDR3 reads TGTGCCAGCAGTAAGACTAGCGAGTTTGACAATGAGCAGTTCTTC. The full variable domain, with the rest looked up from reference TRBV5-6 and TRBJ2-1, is DAGVTQSPTHLIKTRGQQVTLRCSPKSGHDTVSWYQQALGQGPQFIFQYYEEEERQRGNFPDRFSGHQFPNYSSELNVNALLLGDSALYLCASSKTSEFDNEQFFGPGTRLTVL.

Here the CDR3 DNA reads TGTGCCAGCAGTTTCTCCCCGGGCCAGGGCTATGGCTACACCTTC. It encodes CASSFSPGQGYGYTF. This chain joins TRBV27 and TRBJ1-2; D perhaps matches TRBD1 (5 bases). This CDR3 is 15 amino acids long. V was pared by 3 bases and J by 4 bases, with 15 bases between. CDR1 is MNHEY and CDR2 is SMNVEV in the germline V gene (reference sequence).

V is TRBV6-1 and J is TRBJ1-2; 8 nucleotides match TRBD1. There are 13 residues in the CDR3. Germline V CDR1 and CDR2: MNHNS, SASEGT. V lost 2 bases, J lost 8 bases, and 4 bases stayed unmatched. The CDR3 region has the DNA TGTGCCAGCAGTGAAATTAGACAGGGGGGCTACACCTTC. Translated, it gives CASSEIRQGGYTF.

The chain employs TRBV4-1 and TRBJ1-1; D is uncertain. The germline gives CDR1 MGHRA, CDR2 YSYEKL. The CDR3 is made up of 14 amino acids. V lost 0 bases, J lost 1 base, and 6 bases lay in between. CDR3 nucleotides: TGCGCCAGCAGCCAAGATCCAGGGAACACTGAAGCTTTCTTT. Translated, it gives CASSQDPGNTEAFF.

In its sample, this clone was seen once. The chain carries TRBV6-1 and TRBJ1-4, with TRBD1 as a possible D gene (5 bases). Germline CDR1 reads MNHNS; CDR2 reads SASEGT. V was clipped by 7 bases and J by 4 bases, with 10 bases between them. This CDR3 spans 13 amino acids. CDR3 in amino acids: CASNNDSNEKLFF. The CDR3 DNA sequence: TGTGCCAGCAATAACGACAGTAATGAAAAACTGTTTTTT.

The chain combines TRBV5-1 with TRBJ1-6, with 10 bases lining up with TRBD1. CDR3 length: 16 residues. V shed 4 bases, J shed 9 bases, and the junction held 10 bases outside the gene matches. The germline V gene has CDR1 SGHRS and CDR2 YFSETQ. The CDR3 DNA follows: TGCGCCAGCAGCACCGGGGTTAGGGACAGGGGTTCACCCCTCCACTTT. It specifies CASSTGVRDRGSPLHF.

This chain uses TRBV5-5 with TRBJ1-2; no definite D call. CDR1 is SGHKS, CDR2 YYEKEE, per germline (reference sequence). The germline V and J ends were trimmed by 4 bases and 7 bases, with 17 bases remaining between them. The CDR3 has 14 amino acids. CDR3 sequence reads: CASSPADALGGYTF. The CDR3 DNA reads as TGTGCCAGCAGCCCTGCGGATGCGCTCGGTGGCTACACCTTC.

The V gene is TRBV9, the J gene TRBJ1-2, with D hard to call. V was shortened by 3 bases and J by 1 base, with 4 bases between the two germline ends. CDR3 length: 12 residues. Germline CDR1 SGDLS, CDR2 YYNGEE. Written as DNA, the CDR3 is TGTGCCAGCAGCGCCAATAACTATGGCTACACCTTC. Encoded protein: CASSANNYGYTF.

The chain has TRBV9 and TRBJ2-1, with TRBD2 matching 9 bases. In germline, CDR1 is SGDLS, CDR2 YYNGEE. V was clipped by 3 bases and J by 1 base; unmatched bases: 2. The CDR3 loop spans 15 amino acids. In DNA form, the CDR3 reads TGTGCCAGCAGCGCGGCGGGAGGGTCCTACAATGAGCAGTTCTTC. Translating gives CASSAAGGSYNEQFF. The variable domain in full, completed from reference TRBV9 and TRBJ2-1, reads DSGVTQTPKHLITATGQRVTLRCSPRSGDLSVYWYQQSLDQGLQFLIQYYNGEERAKGNILERFSAQQFPDLHSELNLSSLELGDSALYFCASSAAGGSYNEQFFGPGTRLTVL.